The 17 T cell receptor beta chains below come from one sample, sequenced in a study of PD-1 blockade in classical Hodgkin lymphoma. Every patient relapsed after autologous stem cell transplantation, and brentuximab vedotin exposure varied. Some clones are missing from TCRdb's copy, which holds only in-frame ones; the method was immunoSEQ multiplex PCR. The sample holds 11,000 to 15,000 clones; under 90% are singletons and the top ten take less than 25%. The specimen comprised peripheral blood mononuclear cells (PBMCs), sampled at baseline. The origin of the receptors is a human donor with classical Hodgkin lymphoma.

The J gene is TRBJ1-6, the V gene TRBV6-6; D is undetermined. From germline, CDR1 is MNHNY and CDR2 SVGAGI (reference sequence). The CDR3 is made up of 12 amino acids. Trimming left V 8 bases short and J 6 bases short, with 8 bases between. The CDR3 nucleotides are TGTGCCAGCTTTGGAAGTAATTCACCCCTCCACTTT. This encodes CASFGSNSPLHF.

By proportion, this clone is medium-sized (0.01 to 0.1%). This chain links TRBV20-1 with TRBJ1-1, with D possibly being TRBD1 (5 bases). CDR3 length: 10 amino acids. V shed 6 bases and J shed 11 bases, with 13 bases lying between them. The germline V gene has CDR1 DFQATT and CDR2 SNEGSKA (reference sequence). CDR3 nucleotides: TGCAGTGCCTGGGACGGTGGGGCTTTCTTT. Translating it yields CSAWDGGAFF.

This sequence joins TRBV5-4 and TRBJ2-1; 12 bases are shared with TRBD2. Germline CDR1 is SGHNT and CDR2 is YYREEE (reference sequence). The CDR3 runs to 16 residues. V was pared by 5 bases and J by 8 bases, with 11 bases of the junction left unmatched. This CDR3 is CASSNLAGGQVDEQFF. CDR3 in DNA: TGTGCCAGCAGTAATCTAGCGGGGGGGCAAGTCGATGAGCAGTTCTTC. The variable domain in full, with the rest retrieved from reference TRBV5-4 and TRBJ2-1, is ETGVTQSPTHLIKTRGQQVTLRCSSQSGHNTVSWYQQALGQGPQFIFQYYREEENGRGNFPPRFSGLQFPNYSSELNVNALELDDSALYLCASSNLAGGQVDEQFFGPGTRLTVL.

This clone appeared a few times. The CDR3 coding sequence is TGTGCCAGCAGTATCAGGGAGAAGGCGGGCTACACCTTC. This encodes CASSIREKAGYTF. The chain couples TRBV28 to TRBJ1-2, with a weak D call TRBD1 (5 bases). Trimming cost V 5 bases and J 8 bases, with 15 bases left between them. This CDR3 comprises 13 residues. Germline CDR1 reads MDHEN; CDR2 reads SYDVKM.

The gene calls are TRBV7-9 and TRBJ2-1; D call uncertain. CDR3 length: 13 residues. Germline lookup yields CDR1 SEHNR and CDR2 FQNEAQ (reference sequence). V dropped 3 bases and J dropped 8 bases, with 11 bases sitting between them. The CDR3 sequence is CASSFRYGDEQFF. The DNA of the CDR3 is TGTGCCAGCAGCTTCCGGTATGGGGATGAGCAGTTCTTC.

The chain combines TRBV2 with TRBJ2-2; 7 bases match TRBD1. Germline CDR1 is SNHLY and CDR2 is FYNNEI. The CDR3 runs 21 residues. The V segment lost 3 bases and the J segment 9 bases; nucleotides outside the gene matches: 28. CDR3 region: CASSESAYSRGTDSSRWELFF. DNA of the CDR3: TGTGCCAGCAGTGAGTCGGCATATTCTAGGGGGACAGACTCCTCGAGGTGGGAGCTGTTTTTT.

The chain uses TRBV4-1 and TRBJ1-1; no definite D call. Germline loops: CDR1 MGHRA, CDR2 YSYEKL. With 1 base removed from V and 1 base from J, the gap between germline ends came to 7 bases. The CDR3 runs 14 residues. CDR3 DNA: TGCGCCAGCAGCCAAGTGCGGGGGAACACTGAAGCTTTCTTT. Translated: CASSQVRGNTEAFF.

The CDR3 spells CASSRDFGNTIYF. The CDR3 region has the DNA TGTGCCAGCAGTAGGGACTTTGGAAACACCATATATTTT. The rearrangement joins TRBV2 to TRBJ1-3; maybe TRBD1 (5 bases). Trimming pared 5 bases from V and 3 bases from J, leaving 8 bases between. The CDR3 covers 13 residues. In germline, CDR1 is SNHLY, CDR2 FYNNEI.

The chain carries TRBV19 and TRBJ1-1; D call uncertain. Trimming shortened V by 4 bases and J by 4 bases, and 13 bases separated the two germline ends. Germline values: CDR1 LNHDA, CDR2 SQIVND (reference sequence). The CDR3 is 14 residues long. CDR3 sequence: CASSTSGIFTEAFF. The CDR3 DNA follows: TGTGCCAGTAGTACATCCGGGATCTTCACTGAAGCTTTCTTT.

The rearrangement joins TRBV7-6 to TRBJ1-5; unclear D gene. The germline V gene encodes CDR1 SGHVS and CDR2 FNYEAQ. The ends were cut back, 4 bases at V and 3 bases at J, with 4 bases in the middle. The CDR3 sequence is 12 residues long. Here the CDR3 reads CASSYLNQPQHF. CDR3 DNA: TGTGCCAGCAGCTACCTCAATCAGCCCCAGCATTTT.

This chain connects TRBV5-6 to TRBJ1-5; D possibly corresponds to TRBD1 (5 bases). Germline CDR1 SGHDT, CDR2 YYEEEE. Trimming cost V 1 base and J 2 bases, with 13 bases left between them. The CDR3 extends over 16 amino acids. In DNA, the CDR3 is TGTGCCAGCAGCTTGTCGTGGGGCTTTGGCAATCAGCCCCAGCATTTT. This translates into CASSLSWGFGNQPQHF.

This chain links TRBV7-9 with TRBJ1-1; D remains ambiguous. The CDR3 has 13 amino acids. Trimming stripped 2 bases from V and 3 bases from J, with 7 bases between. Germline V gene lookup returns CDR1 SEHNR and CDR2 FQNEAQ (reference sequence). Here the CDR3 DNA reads TGTGCCAGCAGCTTATTTGTGGACACTGAAGCTTTCTTT. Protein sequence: CASSLFVDTEAFF.

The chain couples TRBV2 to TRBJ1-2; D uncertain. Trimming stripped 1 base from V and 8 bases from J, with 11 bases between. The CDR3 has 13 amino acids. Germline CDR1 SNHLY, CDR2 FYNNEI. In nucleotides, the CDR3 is TGTGCCAGCAGTGAAGTTGGGTCAGAGGGCTACACCTTC. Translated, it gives CASSEVGSEGYTF.

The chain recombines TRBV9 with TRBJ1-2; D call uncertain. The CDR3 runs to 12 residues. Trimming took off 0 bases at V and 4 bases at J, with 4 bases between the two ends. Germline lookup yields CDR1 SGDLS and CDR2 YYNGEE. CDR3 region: CASSVGGYGYTF. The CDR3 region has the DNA TGTGCCAGCAGCGTAGGTGGCTATGGCTACACCTTC.

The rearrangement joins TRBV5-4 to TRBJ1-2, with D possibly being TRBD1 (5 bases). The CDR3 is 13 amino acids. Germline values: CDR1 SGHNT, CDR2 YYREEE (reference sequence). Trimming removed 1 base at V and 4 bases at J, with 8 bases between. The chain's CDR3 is CASSLSGVYGYTF. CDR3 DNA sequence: TGTGCCAGCAGCTTGTCGGGGGTCTATGGCTACACCTTC.

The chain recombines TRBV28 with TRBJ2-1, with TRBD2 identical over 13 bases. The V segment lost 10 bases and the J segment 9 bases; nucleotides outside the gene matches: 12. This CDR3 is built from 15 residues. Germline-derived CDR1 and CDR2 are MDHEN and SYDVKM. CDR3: CATTVPGLAGSEQFF. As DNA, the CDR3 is TGTGCCACCACAGTTCCGGGACTAGCGGGATCTGAGCAGTTCTTC.

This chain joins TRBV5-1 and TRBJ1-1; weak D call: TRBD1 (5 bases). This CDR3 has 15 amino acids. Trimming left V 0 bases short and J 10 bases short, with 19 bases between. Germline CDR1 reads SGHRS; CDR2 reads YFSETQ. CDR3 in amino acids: CASSLERPSSGVAFF. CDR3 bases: TGCGCCAGCAGCTTGGAGAGGCCCTCCTCGGGGGTAGCTTTCTTT.